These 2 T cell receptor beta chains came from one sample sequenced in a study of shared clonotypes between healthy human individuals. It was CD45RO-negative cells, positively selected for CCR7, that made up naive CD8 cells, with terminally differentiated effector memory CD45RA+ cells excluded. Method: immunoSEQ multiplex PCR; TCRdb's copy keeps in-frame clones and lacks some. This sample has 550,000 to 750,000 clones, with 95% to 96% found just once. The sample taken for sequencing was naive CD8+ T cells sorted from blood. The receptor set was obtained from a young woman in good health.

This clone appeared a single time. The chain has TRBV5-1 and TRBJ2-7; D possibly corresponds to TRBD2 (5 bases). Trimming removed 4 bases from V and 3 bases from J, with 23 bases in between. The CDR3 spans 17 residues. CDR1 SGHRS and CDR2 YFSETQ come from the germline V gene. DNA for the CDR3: TGCGCCAGCAGCCTGCTTCAGAGCGGAGCCCCCCTCTACGAGCAGTACTTC. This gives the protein CASSLLQSGAPLYEQYF.

The CDR3, as DNA: TGTGCCAGCAGCTTATTAGCGGGAGCCGACGAGCAGTACTTC. It yields the protein CASSLLAGADEQYF. The V call is TRBV7-2, the J call TRBJ2-7; 9 nucleotides align to TRBD2. CDR3 length equals 14 residues. V gave up 2 bases and J gave up 5 bases; unmatched junction bases: 4. Germline CDR1 reads SGHTA; CDR2 reads FQGNSA.